A single sample is the source of the 13 T cell receptor beta chains below, sequenced in a study of cytomegalovirus exposure and HLA in healthy donors. With 60 Vbeta and 13 Jbeta primers, the PCR was carried out. Sequenced by immunoSEQ multiplex PCR; TCRdb stores in-frame clones only, minus some. This table has approximately 110,000 clones, 78% appearing once. The sequencing input was PBMCs. These receptors were obtained from a man aged 35 to 55 in good health and CMV-seronegative.

The chain is built from TRBV11-2 and TRBJ1-1; D is ambiguous. The V end lost 5 bases, the J end lost 11 bases, and 18 bases lay between the germline ends. Germline V gene sequence: CDR1 SGHAT, CDR2 FQNNGV. The CDR3 runs 13 residues. CDR3 coding DNA: TGTGCCAGCAGCAGGAGTTCGGGAGAAGTGGCTTTCTTT. Residues: CASSRSSGEVAFF.

This sequence joins TRBV5-6 and TRBJ2-5; 10 nucleotides align to TRBD1. V dropped 5 bases and J dropped 2; count of bases not matched to a gene: 6. CDR3 size: 15 residues. The germline gives CDR1 SGHDT, CDR2 YYEEEE. Written as DNA, the CDR3 is TGTGCCAGCAGTATCCCGGGACAGGGGCAAGAGACCCAGTACTTC. Translating gives CASSIPGQGQETQYF.

This clone has only a few counts. The rearrangement joins TRBV28 to TRBJ1-2, with no clear D. In germline, CDR1 is MDHEN, CDR2 SYDVKM. This CDR3 is built from 13 residues. The V and J ends lost 2 bases and 5 bases respectively, with 9 bases between them. CDR3 coding DNA: TGTGCCAGCAGTTTACGTAAATTGTATGGCTACACCTTC. Its translation is CASSLRKLYGYTF.

The CDR3 nucleotides read TGTGCCAGCAGCGTTAAAACTGGAAACACCATATATTTT. Translating gives CASSVKTGNTIYF. This chain links TRBV7-8 with TRBJ1-3; D not certain. The germline V gene has CDR1 SGHVS and CDR2 FQNEAQ. V lost 5 bases, J lost 2 bases, and 7 bases lay in between. The length of the CDR3 is 13 residues.

The chain is built from TRBV19 and TRBJ1-6; no reliable D call. The V end was cut by 5 bases, the J end by 0 bases, with 8 bases between. The CDR3 has 15 amino acids. Germline-derived CDR1 and CDR2 are LNHDA and SQIVND (reference sequence). The CDR3 DNA sequence: TGTGCCAGTAGTGAAGGGAGCTCCTATAATTCACCCCTCCACTTT. This gives the protein CASSEGSSYNSPLHF.

V is TRBV27 and J is TRBJ2-4; the D is unclear. V dropped 7 bases and J dropped 7 bases, with 14 bases sitting between them. The CDR3 is 13 amino acids. CDR1 is MNHEY and CDR2 is SMNVEV in the germline V gene (reference sequence). This CDR3 is CASTTAGGNIQYF. As DNA, the CDR3 is TGTGCCAGCACCACCGCAGGTGGGAACATTCAGTACTTC.

The chain combines TRBV27 with TRBJ2-6, with D maybe TRBD1 (5 bases). This CDR3 contains 16 residues. V lost 6 bases and J lost 0, with 12 bases in between. CDR1 is MNHEY and CDR2 is SMNVEV in the germline V gene (reference sequence). This CDR3 reads CASSPRQSSGANVLTF. In nucleotides, the CDR3 is TGTGCCAGCAGCCCAAGACAGTCCTCTGGGGCCAACGTCCTGACTTTC.

This rearrangement joins TRBV11-2 to TRBJ2-7, with 14 bases lining up with TRBD2. The CDR3 spans 14 residues. From germline, CDR1 is SGHAT and CDR2 FQNNGV. J lost 7 bases, V lost 3 bases, and 2 bases had no gene match. The CDR3 here is CASSFGLAGGEQYF. The CDR3 region has the DNA TGTGCCAGCAGCTTCGGACTAGCGGGGGGAGAGCAGTACTTC.

This chain uses TRBV6-5 with TRBJ1-1; D possibly corresponds to TRBD1 (5 bases). Germline CDR1 is MNHEY and CDR2 is SVGAGI. This CDR3 spans 11 amino acids. V lost 7 bases and J 10 bases, leaving 13 bases between the germline ends. The CDR3 spells CASISDTRAFF. The CDR3 region has the DNA TGTGCCAGCATATCGGACACGAGAGCTTTCTTT.

The chain uses TRBV2 and TRBJ2-1; D possibly corresponds to TRBD2 (5 bases). The germline V gene encodes CDR1 SNHLY and CDR2 FYNNEI. V dropped 4 bases and J dropped 7 bases, with 17 bases sitting between them. The CDR3 has 15 residues. The CDR3 nucleotides read TGTGCCAGCAGTGTGGAGGAGGTTTTGGGAAATGAGCAGTTCTTC. It codes for CASSVEEVLGNEQFF.

V and J are TRBV5-1 and TRBJ1-3; D is unresolved. From germline, CDR1 is SGHRS and CDR2 YFSETQ. The V and J ends lost 4 bases and 9 bases respectively, with 20 bases between them. The CDR3 is 15 amino acids. CDR3 loop: CASSRGSSEGGTIYF. For the CDR3, the DNA is TGCGCCAGCAGCCGGGGTTCCTCCGAAGGCGGCACCATATATTTT.

Only a few counts were recorded for this clone. The chain recombines TRBV7-2 with TRBJ1-2; tentatively, D is TRBD1 (6 bases). V shed 5 bases and J shed 4 bases, with 11 bases lying between them. Germline values: CDR1 SGHTA, CDR2 FQGNSA. The CDR3 extends over 13 amino acids. DNA for the CDR3: TGTGCCAGCAGCAGCGACAGGCTCTATGGCTACACCTTC. Translated, it gives CASSSDRLYGYTF.

The J gene is TRBJ1-4, the V gene TRBV7-2; D possibly corresponds to TRBD1 (5 bases). Germline values: CDR1 SGHTA, CDR2 FQGNSA. V was clipped by 1 base and J by 8 bases, with 11 bases between them. This CDR3 is built from 14 residues. The CDR3 coding sequence is TGTGCCAGCAGCTTAGAGCAGGGTCGGGAAAAACTGTTTTTT. Its translation is CASSLEQGREKLFF.